These 21 T cell receptor beta chains share one sample of origin, sequenced in a study of CD8+CD57+ T cells in acquired aplastic anemia listed by TCRdb under 2018. Patients chosen for sequencing had shown expansion of CD8+CD57+ cells by flow cytometry. TCRdb lists the instrument as Illumina HiSeq 2000. Genomic DNA served as template for TCR beta VDJ combination and CDR3 sequence profiling. TCRdb reprocessed the public reads (quality trimming at Q25 with fastp, clone calling with MiXCR) and kept in-frame beta chains. Rows with a matching CDR3 protein are joined into one entry that keeps the most common DNA and genes. The sample contains approximately 98,000 distinct CDR3 sequences, 55% to 75% of them found a single time. The top ten clones comprise roughly two thirds of the sample. Material: sorted CD4+, CD8+, or CD8+CD57+ T cells (not recorded which) from PBMCs. These receptors came from a human donor with aplastic anemia.

The V call is TRBV10-3, the J call TRBJ1-2; D may be TRBD1 (6 bases). V dropped 5 bases and J dropped 0 bases, with 16 bases sitting between them. Looked up from germline, CDR1 is ENHRY and CDR2 is SYGVKD. The CDR3 runs 16 residues. CDR3 in DNA: TGTGCCATCAGTTTTTCAGGGGAGGAATCTAACTATGGCTACACCTTC. This gives the protein CAISFSGEESNYGYTF.

At least ten counts were recorded for this clonotype. The chain is built from TRBV19 and TRBJ2-7; TRBD1 aligns across 7 bases. CDR1 is LNHDA, CDR2 SQIVND, per germline (reference sequence). This CDR3 region has 15 residues. The junction had 13 bases not matched to a gene; V was cut back by 6 bases and J by 5 bases. In DNA, the CDR3 is TGTGCCAGTAGCAGACGACAGGGCTTATTTAACGAGCAGTACTTC. It codes for CASSRRQGLFNEQYF.

V and J are TRBV7-9 and TRBJ2-7; no clear D gene. Trimming removed 3 bases at V and 0 bases at J, with 12 bases between. The CDR3 is 15 amino acids. CDR1 and CDR2 (germline): SEHNR, FQNEAQ (reference sequence). CDR3 region: CASSLWAASSYEQYF. Here the CDR3 DNA reads TGTGCCAGCAGCTTGTGGGCAGCTAGCTCCTACGAGCAGTACTTC.

This rearrangement joins TRBV20-1 to TRBJ2-7; 8 positions match TRBD2. The trim removed 3 bases at V and 1 base at J, leaving 17 bases unmatched. CDR3 length: 18 amino acids. Germline values: CDR1 DFQATT, CDR2 SNEGSKA (reference sequence). The CDR3 nucleotides are TGCAGTGCTAGCGGGGGTTTCGCGGGGGGCTACGGATCCTACGAGCAGTACTTC. Its protein is CSASGGFAGGYGSYEQYF.

The V call is TRBV10-3, the J call TRBJ2-3; TRBD1 is a possible D gene (6 bases). The CDR3 totals 12 residues. Trimming stripped 11 bases from V and 2 bases from J, with 11 bases between. Germline assignment: CDR1 ENHRY and CDR2 SYGVKD. The CDR3 bases are TGTGCCGGGGGCGGTCCCACAGATACGCAGTATTTT. This sequence encodes CAGGGPTDTQYF.

The sample holds a few counts of this clonotype. This chain joins TRBV3-1 and TRBJ2-2; the match to TRBD1 covers 8 bases. This CDR3 is built from 16 residues. The ends lost 4 bases at V and 5 bases at J; junction bases unmatched: 9. Germline V gene sequence: CDR1 LGHDT, CDR2 YNNKEL (reference sequence). CDR3 sequence: CASSLDRDWETGELFF. The CDR3 DNA is TGTGCCAGCAGCCTGGACAGGGATTGGGAAACCGGGGAGCTGTTTTTT.

J is TRBJ1-2 and V is TRBV24-1; TRBD1 might be the D (5 bases). V gave up 0 bases and J gave up 4 bases, with 17 bases separating them. Germline CDR1 and CDR2: KGHDR and SFDVKD. The CDR3 is made up of 17 amino acids. DNA of the CDR3: TGTGCCACCAGTGATTTGCAAATCGGTGCAGGGTTCTATGGCTACACCTTC. Translation: CATSDLQIGAGFYGYTF.

This clonotype is a singleton in its sample. The chain combines TRBV10-1 with TRBJ2-5; 8 positions agree with TRBD1. J was trimmed by 5 bases and V by 2 bases; bases with no gene match: 7. This CDR3 has 15 amino acids. CDR1 is WNHNN and CDR2 is SYGVQD in the germline V gene (reference sequence). The CDR3 DNA follows: TGCGCCAGCAGTGAGCATCAACAGGGGGACGAGACCCAGTACTTC. Protein: CASSEHQQGDETQYF.

This clonotype showed up many times. This chain joins TRBV7-2 and TRBJ2-7, with no clear D. Looked up from germline, CDR1 is SGHTA and CDR2 is FQGNSA. CDR3 size: 14 residues. Trimming cost V 1 base and J 4 bases, with 11 bases left between them. The CDR3 nucleotides read TGTGCCAGCAGCTTAGGAGGTCGGCGGTACGAGCAGTACTTC. Its translation is CASSLGGRRYEQYF.

The chain is built from TRBV7-2 and TRBJ1-1; a weak D match, TRBD1 (5 bases). Germline values: CDR1 SGHTA, CDR2 FQGNSA. V was cut by 0 bases and J by 6 bases, with 20 bases left in between. The CDR3 totals 17 residues. CDR3 sequence reads: CASSLALMGGEAAEAFF. The DNA for the CDR3 is TGTGCCAGCAGCTTAGCGCTAATGGGGGGGGAGGCAGCTGAAGCTTTCTTT.

The J gene is TRBJ2-7, the V gene TRBV29-1; D ambiguous. V was cut by 1 base and J by 11 bases, with 18 bases left in between. The CDR3 is 13 amino acids. Per germline, CDR1 SQVTM and CDR2 ANQGSEA. The CDR3 DNA sequence: TGCAGCGTTGAAGTGGCAGCTTTGAGGAGAAAGTACTTC. Its translation is CSVEVAALRRKYF.

The chain has TRBV29-1 and TRBJ2-1, with 8 nucleotides matching TRBD1. This CDR3 contains 14 residues. The germline gives CDR1 SQVTM, CDR2 ANQGSEA. V was clipped by 5 bases and J by 0 bases; unmatched bases: 3. Here the CDR3 reads CSVPQGASYNEQFF. Written as DNA, the CDR3 is TGCAGCGTTCCCCAGGGGGCCTCCTACAATGAGCAGTTCTTC.

This clonotype was found many times. The rearrangement uses TRBV7-3 and TRBJ2-6; TRBD1 aligns across 9 bases. Germline lookup yields CDR1 SGHTA and CDR2 FQGTGA. This CDR3 has 18 residues. V lost 4 bases to trimming and J lost 2 bases; unmatched junction nucleotides: 9. Here the CDR3 reads CASSSLPGQGAGANVLTF. In DNA, the CDR3 is TGTGCCAGCAGCTCCCTCCCGGGACAGGGCGCTGGGGCCAACGTCCTGACTTTC.

In regard to this clonotype: No conserved phenylalanine or tryptophan is present at the end of the CDR3, so a read error is the likely explanation. The limits of the CDR3 on the DNA are not certain, so only TCRdb's listed CDR3 is given. This chain connects TRBV7-2 to TRBJ2-1; the DNA was not used to check the table's D call, TRBD1. The CDR3 contains 8 residues when both ends are counted. In germline, CDR1 is SGHTA, CDR2 FQGNSA. Here the CDR3 reads CASSPQGT.

The rearrangement links TRBV24-1 to TRBJ2-7; TRBD1 agrees at 9 bases. V was clipped by 9 bases and J by 2 bases; unmatched bases: 7. The CDR3 length is 14 residues. From germline, CDR1 is KGHDR and CDR2 SFDVKD. In nucleotides, the CDR3 is TGTGCCACCGCCGGGGACAGGGCCACCTACGAGCAGTACTTC. Its protein product is CATAGDRATYEQYF.

With regard to this clonotype: With a much larger clone just one base away, this may be a read error. The CDR3 nucleotides are TGTGCCAGTAGTACCGCGCATATCCAGGGCCTTTTTAACTATGGCTACACCTTC. As protein: CASSTAHIQGLFNYGYTF. V gene TRBV19 combines with J gene TRBJ1-2, with a possible D match to TRBD1 (5 bases). This CDR3 region has 18 residues. V was cut by 4 bases and J by 1 base, with 22 bases left in between. Germline CDR1 reads LNHDA; CDR2 reads SQIVND (reference sequence).

The chain links TRBV7-2 to TRBJ1-5; the D is unclear. V shed 5 bases and J shed 4 bases, with 15 bases lying between them. From germline, CDR1 is SGHTA and CDR2 FQGNSA. The CDR3 consists of 15 residues. In nucleotides, the CDR3 is TGTGCCAGCAGCATCGCCCACGGTGGGAATCAGCCCCAGCATTTT. Translating gives CASSIAHGGNQPQHF.

This sequence joins TRBV12-3 or TRBV12-4 and TRBJ1-2; D is uncertain. The CDR3 length is 13 residues. V lost 0 bases and J 2 bases, leaving 4 bases between the germline ends. This CDR3 is CASSLAQNYGYTF. CDR3 DNA: TGTGCCAGCAGTTTAGCACAGAACTATGGCTACACCTTC.

The table lists this clonotype with a count of one. The V gene is TRBV24-1, the J gene TRBJ1-3; 7 bases map to TRBD1. The V gene's germline CDR1 is KGHDR and CDR2 SFDVKD. CDR3 length: 19 residues. J was trimmed by 0 bases and V by 4 bases; bases with no gene match: 14. CDR3 bases: TGTGCCACCAGTGAGCCGACAGGGCTTATCTCTATCTCTGGAAACACCATATATTTT. Its translation is CATSEPTGLISISGNTIYF.

The gene calls are TRBV25-1 and TRBJ1-2; D is undetermined. Germline CDR1 is MGHDK and CDR2 is SYGVNS. V lost 1 base to trimming and J lost 2 bases, with 8 bases between them. CDR3 size: 14 residues. CDR3 sequence (DNA): TGTGCCAGCAGTGAATTAACACAGAACTATGGCTACACCTTC. This gives the protein CASSELTQNYGYTF.

This sequence joins TRBV20-1 and TRBJ2-7; D may correspond to TRBD1 or TRBD2 (5 bases each). The length of the CDR3 is 12 residues. Germline lookup yields CDR1 DFQATT and CDR2 SNEGSKA (reference sequence). V was cut by 3 bases and J by 6 bases, with 12 bases left in between. CDR3 DNA sequence: TGCAGTGCTAGTCGGGGCAGGCTCGAGCAGTACTTC. Protein product: CSASRGRLEQYF.